The sample holds many counts of the clone carrying this TCR beta chain. This sample was taken from a study of identical twins. Healthy Caucasians alone served as donors. MiXCR was run by TCRdb on the 5' RACE reads, yielding one entry per CDR3 protein. The sample records more than 650,000 distinct CDR3 sequences, 5.5% to 6.5% being singletons. V dropped 2 bases and J dropped 9; count of bases not matched to a gene: 5. Germline V gene lookup returns CDR1 MNHEY and CDR2 SMNVEV (reference sequence). The length of the CDR3 is 13 residues. Input material: naive T cells sorted from blood. The TCR comes from a man aged 18 to 35 in good health. The rearrangement links TRBV27 to TRBJ2-7, with 9 nucleotides matching TRBD2. Here the CDR3 DNA reads TGTGCCAGCAGTTTAGCGGGAGGGCCGGTGCAGTACTTC. The encoded protein is CASSLAGGPVQYF.